These 29 T cell receptor beta chains came from one sample sequenced in a study of blood T cell repertoires in COVID-19. Here immunoSEQ multiplex PCR was the method, and the copy in TCRdb shows in-frame clones only, minus some. The sample consists of approximately 300,000 clones, approximately 83% of them appearing once. The sample consisted of PBMCs or T cells enriched from blood (not recorded which). These receptor sequences come from a woman in her 30s who had recovered from COVID-19.

The V gene is TRBV3-1 (or the pseudogene TRBV3-2), the J gene TRBJ2-7; a possible D gene is TRBD1 (6 bases). Per the germline V gene, CDR1 is LGHDT and CDR2 is YNNKEL (reference sequence). V gave up 4 bases and J gave up 3 bases, with 13 bases separating them. This CDR3 is 14 amino acids long. Here the CDR3 DNA reads TGTGCCAGCAGCCTTTGGGGGCGGGTCTACGAGCAGTACTTC. Protein product: CASSLWGRVYEQYF.

The V call is TRBV2, the J call TRBJ1-1; 9 bases are shared with TRBD1. This CDR3 spans 14 amino acids. Germline assignment: CDR1 SNHLY and CDR2 FYNNEI. With 8 bases clipped from V and 7 bases from J, the junction kept 11 bases outside the gene matches. The CDR3 nucleotides are TGTGCCAGCGCAGGGACAGGGAATTTACGTGAAGCTTTCTTT. As protein: CASAGTGNLREAFF.

The CDR3 nucleotides read TGTGCCAGCAGTGTACTAGCGGGGGGCACAGATACGCAGTATTTT. Translating it yields CASSVLAGGTDTQYF. The J gene is TRBJ2-3, the V gene TRBV6-4; TRBD2 agrees at 11 bases. V was clipped by 4 bases and J by 1 base; unmatched bases: 1. CDR3 size: 15 residues. In germline, CDR1 is MRHNA, CDR2 SNTAGT.

The V and J genes are TRBV30 and TRBJ1-2; D is perhaps TRBD1 (5 bases). CDR1 is GTSNPN, CDR2 SVGIG, per germline (reference sequence). V lost 0 bases to trimming and J lost 3 bases, with 11 bases between them. The CDR3 sequence is 14 residues long. Here the CDR3 DNA reads TGTGCCTGGAGTGTACCCTACAGGTACTATGGCTACACCTTC. This gives the protein CAWSVPYRYYGYTF.

The chain recombines TRBV10-1 with TRBJ2-5; the match to TRBD1 covers 8 bases. CDR3 size: 13 residues. Germline V gives CDR1 WNHNN, CDR2 SYGVQD (reference sequence). In DNA form, the CDR3 reads TGCGCAGGACAGGGACGTTACCAAGAGACCCAGTACTTC. Protein: CAGQGRYQETQYF.

The V call is TRBV6-5, the J call TRBJ1-1; TRBD1 might be the D (6 bases). Per the germline V gene, CDR1 is MNHEY and CDR2 is SVGAGI. V lost 4 bases and J lost 9, with 12 bases in between. The CDR3 consists of 12 residues. The CDR3 bases are TGTGCCAGCAGTTCTCGACAGGCTAAAGCTTTCTTT. Translation: CASSSRQAKAFF.

This sequence joins TRBV5-1 and TRBJ2-2; 7 nucleotides line up with TRBD1. V dropped 3 bases and J dropped 2; count of bases not matched to a gene: 4. The CDR3 runs 15 residues. CDR1 and CDR2 from the germline V gene are SGHRS and YFSETQ. DNA of the CDR3: TGCGCCAGCAGCTACAGGGGTCTCAACACCGGGGAGCTGTTTTTT. Residues: CASSYRGLNTGELFF.

The gene calls are TRBV2 and TRBJ2-2, with D possibly matching TRBD2 (6 bases). Trimming took 11 bases from V and 7 from J, leaving 17 bases between them. Germline V gene data show CDR1 as SNHLY and CDR2 as FYNNEI. There are 13 residues in the CDR3. As DNA, the CDR3 is TGTGCCTCCTCCGGGGGTCTTTACGGGGAGCTGTTTTTT. Protein product: CASSGGLYGELFF.

This chain uses TRBV28 with TRBJ1-2; 7 bases agree with TRBD1. Germline CDR1 and CDR2: MDHEN and SYDVKM. J gave up 3 bases and V 1 base, and 14 bases lay outside the gene matches. The CDR3 runs 18 residues. The CDR3 sequence: CASSLSLLETGNDYGYTF. In nucleotides, the CDR3 is TGTGCCAGCAGTTTATCCCTTTTGGAGACAGGGAATGACTATGGCTACACCTTC.

This rearrangement joins TRBV28 to TRBJ1-2, with D possibly being TRBD1 (6 bases). Germline CDR1 is MDHEN and CDR2 is SYDVKM. This CDR3 contains 13 residues. Trimming left V 5 bases short and J 3 bases short, with 10 bases between. The CDR3 region has the DNA TGTGCCAGCAGTGGGACACCTTACTATGGCTACACCTTC. Translated, it gives CASSGTPYYGYTF.

This chain connects TRBV7-9 to TRBJ2-5; tentatively, D is TRBD2 (5 bases). The CDR3 spans 17 residues. Germline V lookup: CDR1 SEHNR, CDR2 FQNEAQ (reference sequence). Between the trimmed V and J ends, which lost 2 bases and 4 bases, there was a span of 20 bases. This CDR3 reads CASSLMRVNSGGETQYF. The CDR3 region has the DNA TGTGCCAGCAGCTTAATGAGAGTGAACAGCGGTGGAGAGACCCAGTACTTC.

The gene calls are TRBV5-1 and TRBJ2-5; D remains unclear. Germline V CDR1 and CDR2: SGHRS, YFSETQ. The CDR3 has 13 amino acids. Between the trimmed V and J ends, which lost 3 bases and 5 bases, there was a span of 11 bases. The CDR3 protein is CASSSDSRETQYF. CDR3 sequence (DNA): TGCGCCAGCAGCTCTGATTCGAGGGAGACCCAGTACTTC.

This chain links TRBV6-1 with TRBJ1-4, with D uncertain. Trimming cost V 1 base and J 4 bases, with 4 bases left between them. Germline V gene sequence: CDR1 MNHNS, CDR2 SASEGT. The CDR3 covers 13 residues. The DNA of the CDR3 is TGTGCCAGCAGTGAAGGTCGTAATGAAAAACTGTTTTTT. Translating it yields CASSEGRNEKLFF.

The gene calls are TRBV18 and TRBJ2-3, with 8 nucleotides matching TRBD1. The CDR3 covers 15 residues. Germline V lookup: CDR1 KGHSH, CDR2 LQKENI. The V segment lost 4 bases and the J segment 4 bases; nucleotides outside the gene matches: 7. The CDR3 DNA sequence: TGTGCCAGCTCACGAACAGGGGGTTCGGCAGATACGCAGTATTTT. It codes for CASSRTGGSADTQYF.

CDR3 loop: CAGTSGYNEQFF. The CDR3 coding sequence is TGTGCCGGGACTAGCGGGTACAATGAGCAGTTCTTC. This chain connects TRBV30 to TRBJ2-1, with 12 bases matching TRBD2. The V and J ends lost 8 bases and 4 bases, in that order; junction bases with no gene match: 0. CDR1 and CDR2 from the germline V gene are GTSNPN and SVGIG (reference sequence). This CDR3 comprises 12 residues.

The chain couples TRBV27 to TRBJ2-7; D uncertain. Germline V CDR1 and CDR2: MNHEY, SMNVEV (reference sequence). Trimming took off 0 bases at V and 9 bases at J, with 15 bases between the two ends. This CDR3 comprises 14 residues. The DNA for the CDR3 is TGTGCCAGCAGTTTATCGTCCCTCGGTACCGTGCAGTACTTC. Encoded protein: CASSLSSLGTVQYF.

The chain couples TRBV18 to TRBJ1-2; unclear D gene. The germline V gene has CDR1 KGHSH and CDR2 LQKENI. The CDR3 consists of 14 residues. Trimming took 4 bases from V and 4 from J, leaving 13 bases between them. CDR3 region: CASSLDGAAYGYTF. CDR3 nucleotides: TGTGCCAGCTCACTCGACGGAGCTGCCTATGGCTACACCTTC.

V and J are TRBV27 and TRBJ2-2; 8 nucleotides match TRBD2. Germline CDR1 MNHEY, CDR2 SMNVEV (reference sequence). V gave up 5 bases and J gave up 0 bases; unmatched junction bases: 8. The CDR3 spans 17 residues. As DNA, the CDR3 is TGTGCCAGCAGTGTAGATAGCGGGGAAGCGAACACCGGGGAGCTGTTTTTT. It encodes CASSVDSGEANTGELFF.

A note on this clone: Other DNA sequences in this specimen translate into the identical CDR3. The chain links TRBV15 to TRBJ1-5; 8 bases fit TRBD1. Germline V gene sequence: CDR1 LNHNV, CDR2 YYDKDF (reference sequence). The CDR3 covers 15 residues. Trimming took 3 bases from V and 0 from J; bases not matched to a gene: 1. This chain's CDR3 is CATSRDRVSNQPQHF. The CDR3 DNA is TGTGCCACCAGCAGGGACAGGGTTAGCAATCAGCCCCAGCATTTT.

The count of this clone is one. The chain employs TRBV6-5 and TRBJ2-5; the match to TRBD2 covers 10 bases. Germline lookup yields CDR1 MNHEY and CDR2 SVGAGI. There are 14 residues in the CDR3. The trim removed 5 bases at V and 2 bases at J, leaving 2 bases unmatched. The DNA of the CDR3 is TGTGCCAGCAGTAGCGGGGGGGAACAAGAGACCCAGTACTTC. As protein: CASSSGGEQETQYF.

The chain combines TRBV9 with TRBJ1-1, with D perhaps TRBD1 (5 bases). Trimming left V 2 bases short and J 5 bases short, with 10 bases between. The CDR3 runs 13 residues. The V gene's germline CDR1 is SGDLS and CDR2 YYNGEE. CDR3 protein: CASSVGGETEAFF. CDR3 in DNA: TGTGCCAGCAGCGTTGGAGGGGAGACTGAAGCTTTCTTT.

The chain has TRBV28 and TRBJ1-1, with D tentatively TRBD1 (6 bases). The CDR3 is 15 amino acids. V was cut by 4 bases and J by 3 bases, with 15 bases left in between. Germline CDR1 and CDR2: MDHEN and SYDVKM. The CDR3 region has the DNA TGTGCCAGCAGTTCCACAGGGCTGGGGGACACTGAAGCTTTCTTT. It translates to CASSSTGLGDTEAFF.

This chain joins TRBV11-2 and TRBJ1-4; D not resolved. Per the germline V gene, CDR1 is SGHAT and CDR2 is FQNNGV. V dropped 8 bases and J dropped 5 bases, with 12 bases sitting between them. The CDR3 covers 13 residues. This CDR3 is CASGLSLNEKLFF. In nucleotides, the CDR3 is TGTGCCAGCGGCCTGTCCTTGAATGAAAAACTGTTTTTT.

The rearrangement joins TRBV9 to TRBJ2-2, with 9 positions matching TRBD2. The CDR3 totals 15 residues. J was trimmed by 6 bases and V by 3 bases; bases with no gene match: 6. Germline CDR1 and CDR2: SGDLS and YYNGEE. CDR3 nucleotide sequence: TGTGCCAGCAGCGCTTTAGCGGGAGATGCCGGGGAGCTGTTTTTT. The encoded protein is CASSALAGDAGELFF.

The count of this clone is one. CDR3 sequence: CASSDSGRVGSPLHF. Written as DNA, the CDR3 is TGTGCCAGCAGTGACTCGGGCAGGGTAGGCTCACCCCTCCACTTT. V and J are TRBV6-4 and TRBJ1-6; perhaps TRBD1 as D (5 bases). Germline V CDR1 and CDR2: MRHNA, SNTAGT. Deletions cut 0 bases from V and 10 bases from J, with 13 bases between. The CDR3 loop spans 15 amino acids.

This chain joins TRBV20-1 and TRBJ1-2, with D perhaps TRBD1 (5 bases). CDR1 and CDR2 (germline): DFQATT, SNEGSKA (reference sequence). Between the trimmed V and J ends, which lost 3 bases and 5 bases, there was a span of 7 bases. The CDR3 is made up of 11 amino acids. This chain's CDR3 is CSASPGYGYTF. CDR3 DNA: TGCAGTGCTAGTCCAGGGTATGGCTACACCTTC.

The gene calls are TRBV28 and TRBJ1-4; possible D gene TRBD1, 5 bases. The germline CDR1 and CDR2 sequences are MDHEN and SYDVKM. The CDR3 has 15 residues. The V end was cut by 9 bases, the J end by 0 bases, with 14 bases between. The CDR3 DNA sequence: TGTGCCAGTGGGGGGATTGCGGCAACTAATGAAAAACTGTTTTTT. Translated: CASGGIAATNEKLFF.

The chain is built from TRBV19 and TRBJ2-2; no reliable D call. In germline, CDR1 is LNHDA, CDR2 SQIVND (reference sequence). The CDR3 is 12 amino acids. V was pared by 5 bases and J by 4 bases, with 5 bases between. The CDR3 sequence is CASSSRTGELFF. The CDR3 DNA sequence: TGTGCCAGTAGTTCCCGCACCGGGGAGCTGTTTTTT.

Worth noting for this clone: This sample also contains other DNA sequences that code for the same CDR3. The chain combines TRBV5-4 with TRBJ2-1; 7 bases fit TRBD1. This CDR3 has 13 amino acids. In germline, CDR1 is SGHNT, CDR2 YYREEE (reference sequence). V gave up 2 bases and J gave up 5 bases; unmatched junction bases: 1. The CDR3 coding sequence is TGTGCCAGCAGCTTAGGACAGGACAATGAGCAGTTCTTC. Its protein is CASSLGQDNEQFF.